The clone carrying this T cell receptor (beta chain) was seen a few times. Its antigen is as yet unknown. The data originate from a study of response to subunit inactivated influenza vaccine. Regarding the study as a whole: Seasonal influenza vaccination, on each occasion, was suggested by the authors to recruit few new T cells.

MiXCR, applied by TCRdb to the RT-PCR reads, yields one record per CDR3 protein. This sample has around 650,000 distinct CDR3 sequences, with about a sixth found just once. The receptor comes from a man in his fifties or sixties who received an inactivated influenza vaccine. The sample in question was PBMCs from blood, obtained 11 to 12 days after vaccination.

DNA of the CDR3: TGTGCCAGCTCGCAGACTAGCGGGAGAGAGACCCAGTACTTC. This codes for CASSQTSGRETQYF. This rearrangement joins TRBV18 to TRBJ2-5, with 12 bases fitting TRBD2. The CDR3 spans 14 residues. V trimming: 6 bases; J trimming: 4 bases; junction bases outside the gene matches: 3. Germline assignment: CDR1 KGHSH and CDR2 LQKENI.